The clone carrying this TCR beta chain was seen at least ten times. Its target is not known. TCRdb independently ran MiXCR on the multiplex PCR reads; one entry per CDR3 protein. Of approximately 210,000 distinct CDR3 sequences in the sample, around 32% were seen once. The data are from a study of breast tumors, draining lymph nodes, adjacent tissues. Study results and limitations: Luminal-like breast cancer showed significantly greater tumor-nontumor repertoire similarity than basal-like breast cancer did. Tumors had less TCR diversity than lymph nodes, more than nontumor tissue.

Axillary draining lymph nodes of breast cancer patients supplied the node samples. The source material was axillary lymph node tissue. The clonotype originates from a female donor with breast cancer. Some clones in this sample may be carry-over from other donors' samples.

As DNA, the CDR3 is TGTGCCAGCAGCCGGACTCTGACAGCATTTCAAGAGACCCAGTACTTC. Residues: CASSRTLTAFQETQYF. The genes are TRBV5-5 and TRBJ2-5; D may match TRBD1 or TRBD2 (5 bases each). This CDR3 comprises 16 residues. Germline values: CDR1 SGHKS, CDR2 YYEKEE (reference sequence). With 4 bases removed from V and 2 bases from J, the gap between germline ends came to 18 bases.